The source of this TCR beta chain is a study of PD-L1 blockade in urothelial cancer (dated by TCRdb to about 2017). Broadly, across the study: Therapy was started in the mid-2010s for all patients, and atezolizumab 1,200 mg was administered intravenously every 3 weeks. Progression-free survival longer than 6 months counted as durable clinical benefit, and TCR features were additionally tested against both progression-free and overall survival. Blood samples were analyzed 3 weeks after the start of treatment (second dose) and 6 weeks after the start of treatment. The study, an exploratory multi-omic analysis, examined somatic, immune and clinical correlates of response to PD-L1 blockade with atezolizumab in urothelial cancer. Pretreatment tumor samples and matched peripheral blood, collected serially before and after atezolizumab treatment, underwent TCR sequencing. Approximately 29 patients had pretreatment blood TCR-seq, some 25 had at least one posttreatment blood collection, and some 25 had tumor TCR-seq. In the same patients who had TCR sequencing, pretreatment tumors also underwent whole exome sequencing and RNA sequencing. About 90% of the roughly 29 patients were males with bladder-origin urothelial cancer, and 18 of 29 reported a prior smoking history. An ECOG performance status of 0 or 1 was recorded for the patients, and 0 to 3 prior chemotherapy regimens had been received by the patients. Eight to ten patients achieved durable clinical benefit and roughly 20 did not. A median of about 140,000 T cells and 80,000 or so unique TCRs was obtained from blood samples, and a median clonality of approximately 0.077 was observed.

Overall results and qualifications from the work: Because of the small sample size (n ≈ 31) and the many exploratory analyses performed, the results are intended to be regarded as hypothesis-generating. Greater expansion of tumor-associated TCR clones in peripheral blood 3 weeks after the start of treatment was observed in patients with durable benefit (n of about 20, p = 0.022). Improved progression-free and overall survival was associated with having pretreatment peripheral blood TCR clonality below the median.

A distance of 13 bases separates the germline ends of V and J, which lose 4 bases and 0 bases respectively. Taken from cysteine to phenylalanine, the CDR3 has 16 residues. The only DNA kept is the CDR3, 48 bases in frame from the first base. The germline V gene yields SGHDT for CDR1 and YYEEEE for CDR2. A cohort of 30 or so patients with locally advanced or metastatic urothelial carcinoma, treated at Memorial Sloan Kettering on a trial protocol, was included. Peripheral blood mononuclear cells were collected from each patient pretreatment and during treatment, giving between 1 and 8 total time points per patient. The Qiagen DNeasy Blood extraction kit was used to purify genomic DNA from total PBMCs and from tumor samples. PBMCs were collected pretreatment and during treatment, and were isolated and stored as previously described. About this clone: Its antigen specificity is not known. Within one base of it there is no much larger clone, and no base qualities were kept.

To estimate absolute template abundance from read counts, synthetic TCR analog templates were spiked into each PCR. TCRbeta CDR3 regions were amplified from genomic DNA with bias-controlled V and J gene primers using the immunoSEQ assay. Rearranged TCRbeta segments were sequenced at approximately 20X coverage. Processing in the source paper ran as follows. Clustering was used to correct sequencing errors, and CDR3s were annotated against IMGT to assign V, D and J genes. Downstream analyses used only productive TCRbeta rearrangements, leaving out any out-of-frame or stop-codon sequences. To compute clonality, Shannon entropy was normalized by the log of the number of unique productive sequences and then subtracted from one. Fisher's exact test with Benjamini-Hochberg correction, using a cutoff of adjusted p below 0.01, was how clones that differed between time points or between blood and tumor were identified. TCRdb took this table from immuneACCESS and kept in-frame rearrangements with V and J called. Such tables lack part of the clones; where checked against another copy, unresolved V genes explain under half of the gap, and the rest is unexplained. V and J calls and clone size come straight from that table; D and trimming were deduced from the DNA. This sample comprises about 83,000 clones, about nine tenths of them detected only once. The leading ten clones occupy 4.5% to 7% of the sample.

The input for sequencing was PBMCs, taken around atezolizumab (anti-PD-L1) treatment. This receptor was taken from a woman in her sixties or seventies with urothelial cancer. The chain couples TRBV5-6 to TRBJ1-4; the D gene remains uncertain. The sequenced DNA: TGTGCCAGCAGCGCCCTTTACAGTACAACTAATGAAAAACTGTTTTTT. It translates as CASSALYSTTNEKLFF.